This is a list of T cell receptor beta chains from one sample in a study of blood T cells in healthy people across ages. Each CDR3 protein gets one entry after TCRdb re-called the 5' RACE reads with MiXCR. The table lists about 780,000 distinct CDR3 sequences, more than 35% of them singletons, with 15% to 20% in the top ten. The sequenced sample was blood. The receptors here all came from a man at least 80 years old in good health. CDR3s include the opening cysteine and the closing phenylalanine or tryptophan. The D gene is left open where the match is weak. The size field is filled for only some rows; it gives once, few, many or a size class.

cdr3_length	v_call	clone_size	d_call	j_call	cdr3_aa	cdr3_nt
13	TRBV11-2	many	NA	TRBJ1-5	CASSVAVAQPQHF	TGTGCCAGCAGCGTAGCGGTTGCTCAGCCCCAGCATTTT
14	TRBV4-3	NA	NA	TRBJ2-3	CASSPEGSTDTQYF	TGCGCCAGCAGCCCCGAAGGCAGCACAGATACGCAGTATTTT
15	TRBV20-1	NA	TRBD1	TRBJ1-1	CSAPAGQGLGTEAFF	TGCAGTGCTCCGGCGGGACAGGGGTTGGGCACTGAAGCTTTCTTT
14	TRBV7-2	few	NA	TRBJ1-2	CASSLDMAGGGYTF	TGTGCCAGCAGCTTAGATATGGCCGGAGGTGGCTACACCTTC
12	TRBV11-2	NA	NA	TRBJ2-1	CASSFSRRKQFF	TGTGCCAGCAGCTTCTCACGGAGGAAGCAGTTCTTC
12	TRBV11-2	NA	NA	TRBJ2-1	CASSPRMDEQFF	TGTGCCAGCAGCCCGCGGATGGATGAGCAGTTCTTC
13	TRBV24-1	few	NA	TRBJ2-7	CATSDFQGYEQYF	TGTGCCACCAGTGATTTCCAGGGGTACGAGCAGTACTTC
17	TRBV10-3	NA	NA	TRBJ2-6	CAISESISRSGANVLTF	TGTGCCATCAGTGAGAGTATTTCCCGCTCTGGGGCCAACGTCCTGACTTTC
14	TRBV12-3/TRBV12-4	NA	NA	TRBJ2-3	CASSPQVNTDTQYF	TGTGCCAGCAGCCCCCAGGTTAACACAGATACGCAGTATTTT
16	TRBV20-1	once	NA	TRBJ1-1	CSARGQFLMGGTEAFF	TGCAGTGCTAGAGGACAATTTTTGATGGGGGGCACTGAAGCTTTCTTT
13	TRBV7-2	NA	TRBD1	TRBJ2-3	CASTRTGPDTQYF	TGTGCCAGCACCCGGACAGGGCCAGATACGCAGTATTTT
14	TRBV5-1	NA	TRBD1	TRBJ2-1	CASATGTGGHEQFF	TGCGCCAGCGCGACCGGGACAGGGGGACATGAGCAGTTCTTC
13	TRBV29-1	few	NA	TRBJ2-5	CSVDRGMEETQYF	TGCAGCGTTGATCGAGGGATGGAAGAGACCCAGTACTTC
14	TRBV7-3	NA	NA	TRBJ1-1	CASSSGGRNTEAFF	TGTGCCAGCAGCAGCGGGGGGAGGAACACTGAAGCTTTCTTT
11	TRBV18	few	NA	TRBJ2-7	CASSSRQEQYF	TGTGCCAGCTCATCCAGGCAGGAGCAGTACTTC
19	TRBV5-6	few	TRBD2	TRBJ2-4	CASSSFLAGFNEAKNIQYF	TGTGCCAGCAGCTCGTTCCTAGCGGGATTCAACGAGGCCAAAAACATTCAGTACTTC
14	TRBV18	few	TRBD1	TRBJ2-7	CASSPGQGTGEQYF	TGTGCCAGCTCACCCGGACAGGGGACCGGCGAGCAGTACTTC
14	TRBV29-1	few	NA	TRBJ1-1	CSVDGVGVNTEAFF	TGCAGCGTTGATGGGGTAGGGGTGAACACTGAAGCTTTCTTT
15	TRBV7-9	NA	NA	TRBJ2-7	CASSKSRGVSYEQYF	TGTGCCAGCAGCAAGAGTCGAGGTGTCTCCTACGAGCAGTACTTC
14	TRBV12-3/TRBV12-4	NA	TRBD1	TRBJ1-4	CASSSRGRGEKLFF	TGTGCCAGCAGTTCCAGGGGGCGCGGTGAAAAACTGTTTTTT
14	TRBV7-2	NA	NA	TRBJ2-7	CASSYRQAIYEQYF	TGTGCCAGCAGTTATAGACAGGCAATCTACGAGCAGTACTTC
15	TRBV21-1	NA	NA	TRBJ2-1	CASSKTAGRYNEQFF	TGTGCCAGCAGCAAAACGGCAGGTCGGTACAATGAGCAGTTCTTC
14	TRBV7-6	many	NA	TRBJ2-5	CASSLGQNQETQYF	TGTGCCAGCAGCTTAGGGCAGAACCAAGAGACCCAGTACTTC
16	TRBV5-1	few	NA	TRBJ2-3	CASSLDGTASTDTQYF	TGCGCCAGCAGCTTGGACGGGACGGCAAGCACAGATACGCAGTATTTT
15	TRBV20-1	once	NA	TRBJ2-7	CSARNSQPSYNEQYF	TGCAGTGCTAGAAACTCACAGCCCTCCTACAATGAGCAGTACTTC
15	TRBV7-8	NA	NA	TRBJ2-5	CASSLAPGAVETQYF	TGTGCCAGCAGCTTAGCCCCGGGAGCGGTTGAGACCCAGTACTTC
16	TRBV28	NA	TRBD1	TRBJ2-7	CASMGVSGQGRYEQYF	TGTGCCAGCATGGGAGTGTCGGGACAGGGGCGCTACGAGCAGTACTTC
18	TRBV20-1	many	TRBD2	TRBJ2-7	CSAGAASGTSDSSYEQYF	TGCAGTGCTGGGGCGGCTTCCGGGACTAGCGATTCTTCCTACGAGCAGTACTTC
14	TRBV13	NA	TRBD1	TRBJ2-5	CASSARRGLETQYF	TGTGCCAGCAGCGCTCGAAGGGGGCTGGAGACCCAGTACTTC
15	TRBV5-1	NA	NA	TRBJ1-5	CASSPWGLSNQPQHF	TGCGCCAGTTCTCCTTGGGGGTTGAGCAATCAGCCCCAGCATTTT
16	TRBV6-2/TRBV6-3	NA	TRBD2	TRBJ2-7	CASIPSASGAIYEQYF	TGTGCCAGCATTCCGTCGGCTAGCGGGGCCATATACGAGCAGTACTTC
14	TRBV7-2	NA	NA	TRBJ2-1	CASSAGGGNNEQFF	TGTGCCAGCAGCGCAGGGGGGGGAAACAATGAGCAGTTCTTC
15	TRBV5-1	NA	NA	TRBJ1-4	CASSTAGATNEKLFF	TGCGCCAGCAGCACGGCAGGGGCGACTAATGAAAAACTGTTTTTT
17	TRBV27	NA	NA	TRBJ2-5	CASSFFSWRESGNEQYF	TGTGCCAGCAGTTTTTTTTCGTGGCGCGAGTCAGGTAATGAGCAGTACTTC
15	TRBV27	NA	TRBD2	TRBJ2-5	CASSRSGSFYNEQYF	TGTGCCAGCAGCAGAAGCGGGAGTTTTTACAATGAGCAGTACTTC